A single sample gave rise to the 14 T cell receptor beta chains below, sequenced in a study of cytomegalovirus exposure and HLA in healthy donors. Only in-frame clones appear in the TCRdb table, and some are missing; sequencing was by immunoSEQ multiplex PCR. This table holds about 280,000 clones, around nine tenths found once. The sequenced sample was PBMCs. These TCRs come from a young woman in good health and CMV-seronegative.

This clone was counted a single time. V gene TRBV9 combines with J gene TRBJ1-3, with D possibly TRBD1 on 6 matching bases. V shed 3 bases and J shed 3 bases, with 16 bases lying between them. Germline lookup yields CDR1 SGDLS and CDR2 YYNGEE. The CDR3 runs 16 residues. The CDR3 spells CASSAPGGAGGNTIYF. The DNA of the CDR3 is TGTGCCAGCAGCGCCCCGGGGGGGGCGGGTGGAAACACCATATATTTT.

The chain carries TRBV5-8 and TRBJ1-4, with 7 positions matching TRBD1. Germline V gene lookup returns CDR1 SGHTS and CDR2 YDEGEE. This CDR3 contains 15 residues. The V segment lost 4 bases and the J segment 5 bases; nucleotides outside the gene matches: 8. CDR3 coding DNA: TGTGCCAGCAGCGGGGGACAGACCTTAAATGAAAAACTGTTTTTT. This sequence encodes CASSGGQTLNEKLFF.

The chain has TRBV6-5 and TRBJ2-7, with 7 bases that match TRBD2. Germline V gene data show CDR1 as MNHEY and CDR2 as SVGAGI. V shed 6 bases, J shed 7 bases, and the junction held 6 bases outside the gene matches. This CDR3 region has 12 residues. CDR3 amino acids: CASSPVGGEQYF. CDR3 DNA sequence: TGTGCCAGCAGCCCCGTCGGGGGGGAGCAGTACTTC.

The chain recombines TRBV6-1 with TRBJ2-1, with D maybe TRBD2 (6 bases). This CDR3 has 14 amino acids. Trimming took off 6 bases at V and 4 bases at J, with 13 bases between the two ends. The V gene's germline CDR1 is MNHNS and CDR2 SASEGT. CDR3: CASSISGGYNEQFF. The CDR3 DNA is TGTGCCAGCAGCATTAGCGGTGGGTACAATGAGCAGTTCTTC.

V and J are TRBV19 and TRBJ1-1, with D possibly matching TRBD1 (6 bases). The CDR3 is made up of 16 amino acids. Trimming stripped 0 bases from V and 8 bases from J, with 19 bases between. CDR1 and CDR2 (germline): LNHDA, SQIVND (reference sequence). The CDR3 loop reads CASSIDPATGTTEAFF. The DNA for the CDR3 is TGTGCCAGTAGTATAGACCCCGCTACGGGGACAACCGAAGCTTTCTTT.

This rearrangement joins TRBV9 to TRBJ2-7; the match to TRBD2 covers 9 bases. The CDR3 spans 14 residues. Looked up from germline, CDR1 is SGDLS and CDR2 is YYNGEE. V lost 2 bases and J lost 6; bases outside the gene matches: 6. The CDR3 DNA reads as TGTGCCAGCAGCGTTCGAGCGGGAGGCGGCGAGCAGTACTTC. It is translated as CASSVRAGGGEQYF.

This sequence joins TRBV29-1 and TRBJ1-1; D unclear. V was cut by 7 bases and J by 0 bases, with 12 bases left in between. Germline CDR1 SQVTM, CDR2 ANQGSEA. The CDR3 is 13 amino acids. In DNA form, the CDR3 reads TGCAGCGGCTGTGTGGGCATGAACACTGAAGCTTTCTTT. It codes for CSGCVGMNTEAFF.

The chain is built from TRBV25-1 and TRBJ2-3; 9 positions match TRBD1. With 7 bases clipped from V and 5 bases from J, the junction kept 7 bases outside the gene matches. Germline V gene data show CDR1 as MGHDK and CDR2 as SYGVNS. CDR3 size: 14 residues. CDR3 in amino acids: CASIRTGGGDTQYF. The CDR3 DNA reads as TGTGCCAGCATAAGAACAGGGGGCGGAGATACGCAGTATTTT.

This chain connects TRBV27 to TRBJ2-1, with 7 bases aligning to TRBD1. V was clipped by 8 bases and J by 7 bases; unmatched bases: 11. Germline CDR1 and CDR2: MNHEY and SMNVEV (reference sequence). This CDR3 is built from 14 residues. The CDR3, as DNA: TGTGCCAGCCAGACAGGGTGGGGGTTAAATGAGCAGTTCTTC. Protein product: CASQTGWGLNEQFF.

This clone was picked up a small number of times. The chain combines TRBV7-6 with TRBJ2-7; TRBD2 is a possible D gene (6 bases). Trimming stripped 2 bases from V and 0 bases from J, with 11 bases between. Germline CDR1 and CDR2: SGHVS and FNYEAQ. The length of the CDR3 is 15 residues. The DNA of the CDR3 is TGTGCCAGCAGCTTATATGCGGGGTTCTCCTACGAGCAGTACTTC. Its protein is CASSLYAGFSYEQYF.

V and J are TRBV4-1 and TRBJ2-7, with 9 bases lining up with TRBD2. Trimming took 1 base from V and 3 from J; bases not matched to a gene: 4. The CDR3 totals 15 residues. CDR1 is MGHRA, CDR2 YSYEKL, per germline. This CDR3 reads CASSQGTSEYYEQYF. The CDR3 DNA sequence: TGCGCCAGCAGCCAAGGGACTAGCGAATACTACGAGCAGTACTTC.

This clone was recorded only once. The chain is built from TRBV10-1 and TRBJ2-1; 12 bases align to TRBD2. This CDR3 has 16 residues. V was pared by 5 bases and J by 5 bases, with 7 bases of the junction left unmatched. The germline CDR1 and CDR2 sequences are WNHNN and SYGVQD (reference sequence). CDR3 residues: CASSQGLAGTDNEQFF. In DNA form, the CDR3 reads TGCGCCAGCAGTCAGGGACTAGCGGGTACCGACAATGAGCAGTTCTTC.

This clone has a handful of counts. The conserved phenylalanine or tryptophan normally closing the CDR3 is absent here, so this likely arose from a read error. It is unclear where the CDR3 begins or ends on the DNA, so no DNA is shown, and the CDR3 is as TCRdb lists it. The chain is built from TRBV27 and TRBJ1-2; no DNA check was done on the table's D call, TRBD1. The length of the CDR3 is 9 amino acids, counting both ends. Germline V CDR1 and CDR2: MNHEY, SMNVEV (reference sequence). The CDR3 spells CASSLGGEG.

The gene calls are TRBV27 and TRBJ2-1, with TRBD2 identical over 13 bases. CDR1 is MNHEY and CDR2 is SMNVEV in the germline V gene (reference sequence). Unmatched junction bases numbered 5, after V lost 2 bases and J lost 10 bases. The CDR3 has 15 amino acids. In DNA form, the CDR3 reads TGTGCCAGCAGTTTAACTAGCGGGAGGGCCGTCGAGCAGTTCTTC. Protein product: CASSLTSGRAVEQFF.